The rows below give T cell receptor beta chains drawn from one sample of a study of CD8+ T cells in alopecia areata. The data were produced by immunoSEQ multiplex PCR, yet TCRdb's version contains in-frame clones alone and is incomplete. This table has around 140,000 clones, about 59% appearing once. The starting material was CD8+ T cells sorted from blood, obtained at week 4, from a patient treated with tofacitinib. Every receptor here comes from a human donor with alopecia areata. Both conserved end residues are trimmed from each CDR3.

j_call v_call cdr3_aa
TRBJ1-1 TRBV5-6 ASSLGRRGTEAF
TRBJ2-7 TRBV27 ASSKAGAYEQY
TRBJ1-5 TRBV2 ASSGQGANQPQH
TRBJ2-5 TRBV7-8 ASSLRQGEKETQY
TRBJ1-5 TRBV7-8 ASSLARDFGNQPQH
TRBJ1-3 TRBV7-9 ASSFPLGNTIY
TRBJ1-5 TRBV2 ASSAGDQPQH
TRBJ2-1 TRBV6-1 ASSEQWGSTYNEQF
NA TRBV7-9 ASSPGPNYEQY
TRBJ2-1 TRBV7-9 ASSLYGSNEQF
TRBJ1-4 TRBV19 ASSIVGTEKLF
TRBJ2-5 TRBV7-8 ASSLNRKETQY
TRBJ2-2 TRBV15 ATSRGGTGGTGELF
TRBJ1-1 TRBV29-1 SVELNTEAF
TRBJ1-2 TRBV29-1 SARQSDGYT
TRBJ2-7 TRBV7-9 ASSTAGHEQY
TRBJ1-1 TRBV5-1 ASSQKYTGGTEAF
TRBJ2-3 TRBV7-9 ASSLYFTDTQY
TRBJ2-7 TRBV15 ATSRADRAHEQY
TRBJ2-3 TRBV27 ASTQTASTDTQY
TRBJ2-7 TRBV29-1 SVEGTGVTYEQY
TRBJ1-5 TRBV5-6 ASSLAGSYSNQPQH
TRBJ2-3 TRBV30 AWSLAGGLPGTDTQY
TRBJ1-6 TRBV27 ASSDGPYNSPLH
TRBJ2-7 TRBV29-1 SATDSYEQY
TRBJ1-4 TRBV5-1 ASSLDGQKLF
TRBJ2-7 TRBV25-1 ASSELGQGNEQY
TRBJ1-2 TRBV25-1 ASSTAYGYT
TRBJ2-2 TRBV5-1 ASSLEQGAGGELF
TRBJ2-3 TRBV5-4 ASSLRGNTQY
TRBJ1-5 TRBV6-1 ASSPPGNQPQH
TRBJ1-3 TRBV11-2 ASRDRTVDRNTIY
TRBJ2-7 TRBV5-1 ASSWGRMGLAYEQY
TRBJ2-7 TRBV19 ASSMPGTSEQY
TRBJ1-1 TRBV6-6 ASTPQPGQENTEAF
TRBJ1-4 TRBV7-9 ASSSAAETNEKLF
TRBJ2-1 TRBV30 AWSRGGYPSNEQF
TRBJ2-2 TRBV29-1 STVAGGTGELF
TRBJ2-7 TRBV29-1 SVEDSHFMEGEQY
TRBJ2-7 TRBV29-1 SVGDSYEQY
TRBJ2-3 TRBV27 ASSLAGGTDTQY
TRBJ1-1 TRBV5-6 ASSPETGLNTEAF
TRBJ2-1 TRBV13 ASSLGQVDEQF
TRBJ1-1 TRBV14 ASSQFDRTVNTEAF
TRBJ1-2 TRBV5-6 ASSKTGYGYT